A single sample gave rise to the 2 T cell receptor beta chains below, sequenced in a study of response to subunit inactivated influenza vaccine. In TCRdb, the RT-PCR reads were re-called with MiXCR into one record per CDR3 protein. This table has approximately 520,000 distinct CDR3 sequences, 16% appearing once. The specimen comprised CD4+ T cells sorted from PBMCs, sampled roughly 24 months after vaccination. Every receptor here comes from a man aged 50 to 69 who received an inactivated influenza vaccine.

The J gene is TRBJ2-2, the V gene TRBV7-3; maybe TRBD2 (5 bases). The germline V and J ends were trimmed by 2 bases and 4 bases, with 14 bases remaining between them. Looked up from germline, CDR1 is SGHTA and CDR2 is FQGTGA. The CDR3 loop spans 16 amino acids. The CDR3 nucleotides are TGTGCCAGCAGCTTATCGCCTAGCCCCACCACCGGGGAGCTGTTTTTT. Its protein is CASSLSPSPTTGELFF.

The chain recombines TRBV7-2 with TRBJ2-3, with D tentatively TRBD1 (5 bases). Germline V gives CDR1 SGHTA, CDR2 FQGNSA. The CDR3 is made up of 12 amino acids. Trimming removed 7 bases at V and 6 bases at J, with 11 bases between. The CDR3 spells CASNSPGDTQYF. CDR3 in DNA: TGTGCCAGCAACTCCCCAGGGGATACGCAGTATTTT. The full variable domain, in which reference TRBV7-2 and TRBJ2-3 provide the parts outside the CDR3, is GAGVSQSPSNKVTEKGKDVELRCDPISGHTALYWYRQSLGQGLEFLIYFQGNSAPDKSGLPSDRFSAERTGGSVSTLTIQRTQQEDSAVYLCASNSPGDTQYFGPGTRLTVL.